The TCR beta chain under discussion was sequenced for a study of shared clonotypes between healthy human individuals. Clones were sequenced by immunoSEQ multiplex PCR, and TCRdb holds only the in-frame ones, with some missing. The data show over a million clones, 75% to 85% seen once. Looked up from germline, CDR1 is SEHNR and CDR2 is FQNEAQ (reference sequence). The CDR3 has 13 amino acids. Trimming at V came to 4 bases and at J to 8 bases, leaving 8 bases not matched to a gene. Sequencing was carried out using memory CD4+ T cells from PBMCs. The subset was: CD45RA-negative fraction. The J gene is TRBJ2-7, the V gene TRBV7-9, with 7 bases fitting TRBD1. This clonotype was sampled from a man between 18 and 29 years old in good health. Some clones in this sample may be carry-over from other donors' samples. The CDR3 region is CASSSVEGAKQYF. CDR3 sequence (DNA): TGTGCCAGCAGCTCGGTAGAGGGGGCGAAGCAGTACTTC.